This T cell receptor beta chain appears in the sequencing data of a study of regulatory T cells in long-lasting Graves disease. Building the TCR beta libraries relied on iRepertoire HTBI primers, and CDR3 regions underwent Arm-PCR. TCRdb reprocessed the multiplex PCR reads via MiXCR and lists one record per CDR3 protein. The sample lists almost 450,000 distinct CDR3 sequences, 16% seen once, with 9.5% to 12% in the top ten. Time point indicated: newly diagnosed GD, antithyroid drugs for less than 3 months. There was RNA extracted from PBMCs, and the TCR library was made from it. Germline CDR1 DFQATT, CDR2 SNEGSKA (reference sequence). This CDR3 contains 13 residues. V lost 3 bases, J lost 6 bases, and 9 bases lay in between. This clonotype was seen many times. The same data also went into a second study, on T cells in Graves' hyperthyroidism and ophthalmopathy.

The V gene is TRBV20-1, the J gene TRBJ1-6, with D tentatively TRBD1 (5 bases). The sequencing here drew on peripheral blood mononuclear cells (PBMCs), taken at new diagnosis, from a patient treated with antithyroid drugs. The receptor comes from a young woman with Graves disease. CDR3 in DNA: TGCAGTGCTAGTCCGAGGGGTAATTCACCCCTCCACTTT. Amino acid sequence: CSASPRGNSPLHF.